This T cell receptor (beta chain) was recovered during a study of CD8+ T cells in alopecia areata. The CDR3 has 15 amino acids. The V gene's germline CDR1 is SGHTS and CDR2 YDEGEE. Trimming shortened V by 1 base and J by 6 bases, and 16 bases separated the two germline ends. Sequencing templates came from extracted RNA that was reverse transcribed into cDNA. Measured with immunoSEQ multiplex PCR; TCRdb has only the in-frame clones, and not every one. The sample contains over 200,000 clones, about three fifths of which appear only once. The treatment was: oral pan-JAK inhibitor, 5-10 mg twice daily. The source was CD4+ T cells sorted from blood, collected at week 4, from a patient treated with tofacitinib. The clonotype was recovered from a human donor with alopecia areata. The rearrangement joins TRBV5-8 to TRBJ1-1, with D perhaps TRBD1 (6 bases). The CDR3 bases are TGTGCCAGCAGCTTGCCGGCCGGGCCAGGGGCTGAAGCTTTCTTT. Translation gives CASSLPAGPGAEAFF.